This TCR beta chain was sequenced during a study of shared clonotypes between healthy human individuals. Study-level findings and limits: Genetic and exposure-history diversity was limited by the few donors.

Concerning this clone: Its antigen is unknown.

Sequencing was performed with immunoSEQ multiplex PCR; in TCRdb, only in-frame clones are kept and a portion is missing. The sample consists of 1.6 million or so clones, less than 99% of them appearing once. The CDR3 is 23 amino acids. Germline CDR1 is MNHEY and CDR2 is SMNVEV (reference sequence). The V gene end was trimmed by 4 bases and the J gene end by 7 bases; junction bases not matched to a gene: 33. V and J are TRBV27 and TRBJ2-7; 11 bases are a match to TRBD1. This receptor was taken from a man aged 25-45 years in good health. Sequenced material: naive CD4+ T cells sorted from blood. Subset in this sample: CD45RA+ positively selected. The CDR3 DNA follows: TGTGCCAGCAGTTCCACGGACAGGGGGCCCTCGGCTCCAGGCCCTCCCGGGGGTTGGGAGCAGTACTTC. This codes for CASSSTDRGPSAPGPPGGWEQYF.